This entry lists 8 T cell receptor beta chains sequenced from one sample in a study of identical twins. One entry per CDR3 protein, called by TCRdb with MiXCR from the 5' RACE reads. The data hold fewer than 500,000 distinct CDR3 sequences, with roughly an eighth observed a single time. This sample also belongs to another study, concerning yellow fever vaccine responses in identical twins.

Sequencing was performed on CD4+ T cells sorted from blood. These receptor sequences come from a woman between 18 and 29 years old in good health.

DNA for the CDR3: TGTGCCAGCAGTGAAATACTAGCGGGCAATAGCGCAGATACGCAGTATTTT. It encodes CASSEILAGNSADTQYF. The J gene is TRBJ2-3, the V gene TRBV25-1; 9 bases match TRBD2. CDR3 length: 17 residues. Per the germline V gene, CDR1 is MGHDK and CDR2 is SYGVNS. Trimming cost V 2 bases and J 4 bases; bases outside gene matches: 10.

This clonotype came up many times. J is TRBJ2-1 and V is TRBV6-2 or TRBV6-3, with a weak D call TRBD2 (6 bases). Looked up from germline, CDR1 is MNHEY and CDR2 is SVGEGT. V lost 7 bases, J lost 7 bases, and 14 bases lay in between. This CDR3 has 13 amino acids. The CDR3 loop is CASKPWAGNEQFF. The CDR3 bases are TGTGCCAGCAAACCCTGGGCGGGGAATGAGCAGTTCTTC.

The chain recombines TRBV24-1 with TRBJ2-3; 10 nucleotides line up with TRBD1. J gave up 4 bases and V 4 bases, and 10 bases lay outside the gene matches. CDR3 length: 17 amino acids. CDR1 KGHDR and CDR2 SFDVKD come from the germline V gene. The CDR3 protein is CATSDRPGTGVSDTQYF. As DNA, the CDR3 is TGTGCCACCAGTGACCGGCCCGGGACAGGGGTCTCAGATACGCAGTATTTT.

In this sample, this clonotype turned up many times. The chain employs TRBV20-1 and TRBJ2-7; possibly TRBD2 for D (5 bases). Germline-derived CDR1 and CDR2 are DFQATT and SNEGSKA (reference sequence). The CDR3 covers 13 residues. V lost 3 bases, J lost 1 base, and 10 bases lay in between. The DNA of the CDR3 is TGCAGTGCTAGGGGGAGCCATTCCTACGAGCAGTACTTC. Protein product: CSARGSHSYEQYF.

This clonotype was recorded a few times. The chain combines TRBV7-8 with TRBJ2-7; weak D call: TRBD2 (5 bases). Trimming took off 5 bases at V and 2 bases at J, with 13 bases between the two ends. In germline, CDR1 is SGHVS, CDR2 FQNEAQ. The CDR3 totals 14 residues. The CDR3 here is CASSPPGITYEQYF. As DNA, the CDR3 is TGTGCCAGCAGCCCACCCGGGATCACCTACGAGCAGTACTTC.

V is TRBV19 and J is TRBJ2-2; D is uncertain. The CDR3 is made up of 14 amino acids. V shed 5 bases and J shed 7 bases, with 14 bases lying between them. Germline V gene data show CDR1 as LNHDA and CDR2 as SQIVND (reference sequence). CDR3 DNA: TGTGCCAGTAGTGCCCGACTCACCGGCGGGGAGCTGTTTTTT. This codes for CASSARLTGGELFF.

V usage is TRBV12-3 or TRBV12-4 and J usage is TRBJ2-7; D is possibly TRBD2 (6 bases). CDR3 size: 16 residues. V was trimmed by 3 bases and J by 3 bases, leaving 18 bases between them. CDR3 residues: CASSFPTGGGDYEQYF. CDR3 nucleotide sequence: TGTGCCAGCAGTTTTCCAACAGGAGGCGGGGACTACGAGCAGTACTTC.

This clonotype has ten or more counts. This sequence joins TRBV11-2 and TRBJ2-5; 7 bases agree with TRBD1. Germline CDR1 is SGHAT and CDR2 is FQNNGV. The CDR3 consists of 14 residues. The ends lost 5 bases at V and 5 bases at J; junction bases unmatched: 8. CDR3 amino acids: CASSKGQLRETQYF. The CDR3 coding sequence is TGTGCCAGCAGCAAGGGACAGCTTCGGGAGACCCAGTACTTC.